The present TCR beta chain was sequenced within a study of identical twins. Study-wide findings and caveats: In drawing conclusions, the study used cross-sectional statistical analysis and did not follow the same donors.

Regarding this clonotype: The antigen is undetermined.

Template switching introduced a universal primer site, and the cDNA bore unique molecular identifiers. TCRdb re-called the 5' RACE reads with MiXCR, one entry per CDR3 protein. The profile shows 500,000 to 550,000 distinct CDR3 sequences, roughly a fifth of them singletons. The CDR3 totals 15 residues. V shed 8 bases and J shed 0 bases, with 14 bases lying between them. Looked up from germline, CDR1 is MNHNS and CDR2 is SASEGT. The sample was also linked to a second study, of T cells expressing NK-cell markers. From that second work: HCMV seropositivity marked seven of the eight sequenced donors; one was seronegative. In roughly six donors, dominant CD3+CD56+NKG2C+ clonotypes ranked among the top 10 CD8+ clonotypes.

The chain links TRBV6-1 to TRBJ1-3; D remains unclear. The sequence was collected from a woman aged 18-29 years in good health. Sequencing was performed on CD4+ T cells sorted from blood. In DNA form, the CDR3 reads TGTGCCAGCTTTCAACTCCTTGGCTCTGGAAACACCATATATTTT. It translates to CASFQLLGSGNTIYF.